These 24 T cell receptor beta chains originate from one sample sequenced in a study of shared clonotypes between healthy human individuals. TCRdb keeps only in-frame clones here, not all; method: immunoSEQ multiplex PCR. Here the sample spans about 2.3 million clones, around 92% being singletons. Sequencing used naive CD4+ T cells from PBMCs. Documented subset: CD45RA+ positively selected. These receptors were obtained from a man aged 18 to 29 in good health. Some clones in this sample may be carry-over from other donors' samples.

This sequence joins TRBV9 and TRBJ1-1; D might be TRBD1 (5 bases). This CDR3 spans 11 amino acids. The germline V and J ends were trimmed by 5 bases and 3 bases, with 5 bases remaining between them. In germline, CDR1 is SGDLS, CDR2 YYNGEE. CDR3 nucleotide sequence: TGTGCCAGCAGGGGGGACACTGAAGCTTTCTTT. Protein product: CASRGDTEAFF.

This sequence joins TRBV5-1 and TRBJ1-4, with D possibly matching TRBD1 (5 bases). The CDR3 contains 20 residues. CDR1 SGHRS and CDR2 YFSETQ come from the germline V gene. V lost 2 bases to trimming and J lost 0 bases, with 23 bases between them. CDR3 nucleotides: TGCGCCAGCAGCTTCCAGGCCGTTGGACAAAAGATGTCAACTAATGAAAAACTGTTTTTT. Encoded protein: CASSFQAVGQKMSTNEKLFF.

This chain joins TRBV5-1 and TRBJ1-1, with TRBD1 identical over 7 bases. The germline gives CDR1 SGHRS, CDR2 YFSETQ. The CDR3 totals 16 residues. V dropped 0 bases and J dropped 3; count of bases not matched to a gene: 8. In DNA, the CDR3 is TGCGCCAGCAGCTTGGCAAGGGGGCAGGGAGACACTGAAGCTTTCTTT. This encodes CASSLARGQGDTEAFF. The full variable domain, its missing parts supplied by reference TRBV5-1 and TRBJ1-1, is KAGVTQTPRYLIKTRGQQVTLSCSPISGHRSVSWYQQTPGQGLQFLFEYFSETQRNKGNFPGRFSGRQFSNSRSEMNVSTLELGDSALYLCASSLARGQGDTEAFFGQGTRLTVV.

The genes are TRBV7-2 and TRBJ2-4; TRBD2 might be the D (5 bases). Germline CDR1 reads SGHTA; CDR2 reads FQGNSA. CDR3 length: 14 residues. Trimming shortened V by 5 bases and J by 3 bases, and 11 bases separated the two germline ends. The DNA for the CDR3 is TGTGCCAGCAGCCAGGCGGGCGGCAAAAACATTCAGTACTTC. This translates into CASSQAGGKNIQYF.

The gene calls are TRBV6-5 and TRBJ2-7; perhaps TRBD1 as D (6 bases). The germline V gene encodes CDR1 MNHEY and CDR2 SVGAGI. V shed 2 bases and J shed 3 bases, with 14 bases lying between them. This CDR3 comprises 15 residues. This chain's CDR3 is CASSYTLGTNYEQYF. The CDR3 DNA reads TGTGCCAGCAGTTACACCTTAGGGACAAACTACGAGCAGTACTTC.

V and J are TRBV6-5 and TRBJ2-7; D is possibly TRBD1 or TRBD2 (5 bases each). V was pared by 2 bases and J by 2 bases, with 13 bases between. CDR1 MNHEY and CDR2 SVGAGI come from the germline V gene. The CDR3 length is 15 residues. The CDR3 nucleotides are TGTGCCAGCAGTTACCGGGGCAGGCCGACCTACGAGCAGTACTTC. Encoded protein: CASSYRGRPTYEQYF.

The chain has TRBV5-1 and TRBJ1-1, with no clear D. Trimming shortened V by 5 bases and J by 4 bases, and 21 bases separated the two germline ends. The CDR3 extends over 16 amino acids. CDR1 SGHRS and CDR2 YFSETQ come from the germline V gene. The CDR3: CASRGGVWTAPTEAFF. The DNA of the CDR3 is TGCGCCAGCAGGGGCGGCGTGTGGACGGCACCCACTGAAGCTTTCTTT.

The rearrangement uses TRBV28 and TRBJ1-2; D is unresolved. From germline, CDR1 is MDHEN and CDR2 SYDVKM. V was shortened by 3 bases and J by 4 bases, with 18 bases between the two germline ends. This CDR3 comprises 16 residues. For the CDR3, the DNA is TGTGCCAGCAGTTTCCCCGCCGCCGGGATCACCTATGGCTACACCTTC. Protein: CASSFPAAGITYGYTF.

The gene calls are TRBV29-1 and TRBJ2-7; no firm D call. The CDR3 runs to 14 residues. Germline V CDR1 and CDR2: SQVTM, ANQGSEA. The CDR3 nucleotides are TGCAACCTAATCCCCCCCACGTCTCACAACGAGCAGTACTTC. Translating gives CNLIPPTSHNEQYF.

The chain is built from TRBV19 and TRBJ2-1; no firm D call. V was trimmed by 4 bases and J by 6 bases, leaving 7 bases between them. This CDR3 spans 12 amino acids. The V gene's germline CDR1 is LNHDA and CDR2 SQIVND (reference sequence). The CDR3 coding sequence is TGTGCCAGTAGTAGTAGGTCCAATGAGCAGTTCTTC. It encodes CASSSRSNEQFF.

The rearrangement uses TRBV4-2 and TRBJ2-7; 9 bases are shared with TRBD1. CDR1 is LGHNA, CDR2 YNFKEQ, per germline. Losses at the gene ends were 0 bases for V and 0 bases for J; bases not matched to a gene: 9. The CDR3 covers 18 residues. The CDR3 bases are TGTGCCAGCAGCCAAGACGGTGACAGGGGGGCCTACTCCTACGAGCAGTACTTC. Translated: CASSQDGDRGAYSYEQYF.

In regard to this clone: Other nucleotide sequences in the sample specify the same CDR3. The J gene is TRBJ1-3, the V gene TRBV2, with 7 bases that match TRBD1. V shed 8 bases, J shed 4 bases, and the junction held 14 bases outside the gene matches. Germline values: CDR1 SNHLY, CDR2 FYNNEI. The CDR3 runs to 16 residues. As DNA, the CDR3 is TGTGCCAGCCGCCTCCCGGGACAGCGAGGCGGAAACACCATATATTTT. The encoded protein is CASRLPGQRGGNTIYF.

V gene TRBV19 combines with J gene TRBJ2-7; D ambiguous. V was shortened by 4 bases and J by 0 bases, with 10 bases between the two germline ends. The CDR3 runs to 14 residues. Germline V gene data show CDR1 as LNHDA and CDR2 as SQIVND (reference sequence). The CDR3 DNA sequence: TGTGCCAGTAGTAGACCGGACGGCTCCTACGAGCAGTACTTC. Its translation: CASSRPDGSYEQYF.

The rearrangement joins TRBV7-3 to TRBJ2-2; maybe TRBD1 (6 bases). The length of the CDR3 is 13 residues. Germline V lookup: CDR1 SGHTA, CDR2 FQGTGA. V was shortened by 5 bases and J by 5 bases, with 9 bases between the two germline ends. The chain's CDR3 is CASSKGGTGELFF. The CDR3 DNA is TGTGCCAGCAGCAAAGGGGGTACCGGGGAGCTGTTTTTT.

The rearrangement uses TRBV7-2 and TRBJ1-2; 10 bases match TRBD1. CDR3 length: 14 residues. Germline V gene data show CDR1 as SGHTA and CDR2 as FQGNSA. V gave up 1 base and J gave up 8 bases; unmatched junction bases: 4. The CDR3 loop reads CASSLGGQGRGYTF. CDR3 nucleotides: TGTGCCAGCAGCTTAGGGGGACAGGGGAGAGGCTACACCTTC. The full variable domain, in which reference TRBV7-2 and TRBJ1-2 provide the parts outside the CDR3, is GAGVSQSPSNKVTEKGKDVELRCDPISGHTALYWYRQSLGQGLEFLIYFQGNSAPDKSGLPSDRFSAERTGGSVSTLTIQRTQQEDSAVYLCASSLGGQGRGYTFGSGTRLTVV.

The chain combines TRBV2 with TRBJ2-2; 9 nucleotides agree with TRBD2. Germline CDR1 is SNHLY and CDR2 is FYNNEI. Trimming took 6 bases from V and 6 from J; bases not matched to a gene: 8. There are 15 residues in the CDR3. The CDR3: CASRPGLARSGELFF. Written as DNA, the CDR3 is TGTGCCAGCAGACCGGGACTAGCAAGGTCCGGGGAGCTGTTTTTT.

The chain's CDR3 is CASKSQGDRDYGYTF. In nucleotides, the CDR3 is TGTGCCAGCAAATCCCAGGGGGACAGGGACTATGGCTACACCTTC. V is TRBV7-9 and J is TRBJ1-2; 9 bases are a match to TRBD1. V was pared by 7 bases and J by 3 bases, with 9 bases of the junction left unmatched. The CDR3 consists of 15 residues. CDR1 and CDR2 from the germline V gene are SEHNR and FQNEAQ (reference sequence).

The J gene is TRBJ1-1, the V gene TRBV27, with D possibly being TRBD1 (5 bases). CDR1 MNHEY and CDR2 SMNVEV come from the germline V gene (reference sequence). Trimming left V 5 bases short and J 3 bases short, with 16 bases between. The CDR3 has 15 amino acids. CDR3 loop: CASSPGVGRDTEAFF. The CDR3 region has the DNA TGTGCCAGCAGTCCCGGCGTGGGGCGAGACACTGAAGCTTTCTTT.

The chain has TRBV2 and TRBJ2-3; D not resolved. This CDR3 is built from 13 residues. The V gene lost 7 bases and the J gene lost 1 base, with 9 bases spanning the gap. CDR1 and CDR2 from the germline V gene are SNHLY and FYNNEI. This chain's CDR3 is CASNERRTDTQYF. In nucleotides, the CDR3 is TGTGCCAGCAACGAGAGGCGCACAGATACGCAGTATTTT.

On this clone: Other DNA sequences in the same sample also yield this CDR3. CDR3 in DNA: TGCGCCAGCAGTAAGACAGGGGAGGATACGCAGTATTTT. It encodes CASSKTGEDTQYF. V is TRBV5-1 and J is TRBJ2-3; 8 positions agree with TRBD1. This CDR3 has 13 amino acids. In germline, CDR1 is SGHRS, CDR2 YFSETQ. V shed 5 bases and J 6 bases; nucleotides not matched to a gene: 5.

This chain joins TRBV5-1 and TRBJ2-5; no clear D gene. Trimming removed 0 bases at V and 1 base at J, with 13 bases between. Per germline, CDR1 SGHRS and CDR2 YFSETQ. CDR3 length: 16 amino acids. The CDR3 bases are TGCGCCAGCAGCTTGGGAGGCGGAGCCCTCCAAGAGACCCAGTACTTC. Its protein is CASSLGGGALQETQYF. The whole variable domain, filled in from reference TRBV5-1 and TRBJ2-5, reads KAGVTQTPRYLIKTRGQQVTLSCSPISGHRSVSWYQQTPGQGLQFLFEYFSETQRNKGNFPGRFSGRQFSNSRSEMNVSTLELGDSALYLCASSLGGGALQETQYFGPGTRLLVL.

J is TRBJ1-1 and V is TRBV13; possible D gene TRBD1, 5 bases. Looked up from germline, CDR1 is PRHDT and CDR2 is FYEKMQ (reference sequence). CDR3 size: 16 residues. The ends were cut back, 1 base at V and 0 bases at J, with 12 bases in the middle. The CDR3 protein is CASSLAGAVMNTEAFF. DNA of the CDR3: TGTGCCAGCAGCTTAGCCGGGGCCGTCATGAACACTGAAGCTTTCTTT. Full variable domain (outside the CDR3, taken from reference TRBV13 and TRBJ1-1): AAGVIQSPRHLIKEKRETATLKCYPIPRHDTVYWYQQGPGQDPQFLISFYEKMQSDKGSIPDRFSAQQFSDYHSELNMSSLELGDSALYFCASSLAGAVMNTEAFFGQGTRLTVV.

The chain joins TRBV12-5 to TRBJ2-1; the D gene is possibly TRBD2 (6 bases). The germline CDR1 and CDR2 sequences are LGHNT and FRNRAP. V lost 2 bases, J lost 13 bases, and 9 bases lay in between. The CDR3 has 11 residues. The CDR3 here is CASGLSGVQFF. Written as DNA, the CDR3 is TGTGCTAGTGGTTTGTCGGGGGTTCAGTTCTTC.

The rearrangement uses TRBV28 and TRBJ1-2; D not resolved. The CDR3 runs to 12 residues. Germline CDR1 MDHEN, CDR2 SYDVKM. Trimming cost V 2 bases and J 4 bases, with 5 bases left between them. The CDR3 DNA reads as TGTGCCAGCAGTTTACCGCCCTATGGCTACACCTTC. It translates to CASSLPPYGYTF.